The T cell receptor beta chain described here comes from a study of radiotherapy plus CTLA-4 blockade in lung cancer (dated by TCRdb to between 2018 and 2020). General notes on the study: Among the enrolled patients, approximately 18% had an objective response, and 25% to 40% reached disease control.

In this study, focal radiation therapy paired with CTLA-4 blockade (ipilimumab) was tested in patients who had chemo-refractory metastatic non-small-cell lung cancer. A remark on this clone: What this receptor recognizes is not known. No per-base quality is available; no much larger clone lies one base away.

What the research found in general, with its limitations: Increased serum interferon-beta after radiation, together with early dynamic changes in blood T cell clones, were reported to be the strongest predictors of response. After treatment with radiotherapy and ipilimumab, TCR clones that originated in tumors expanded in peripheral blood.

Libraries came from the immunoSEQ multiplex PCR assay. TCRdb stores this immuneACCESS table with in-frame sequences only. Part of the clones is absent; in the studies checked, under half of the shortfall reflects unresolved V genes, and no reason is known for the rest. Within this sample are about 85,000 clones, with around 85% of them counted one time only. Approximately 2.2% of the sample lies in the top ten. This sample comprised peripheral blood, obtained from a patient treated with radiotherapy plus ipilimumab. The receptor was derived from a human donor with non-small cell lung cancer who had a partial response to radiotherapy plus ipilimumab.

The CDR3 is CASSLPVGRPTQYF. The DNA is TGTGCCAGCAGCTTACCAGTGGGGCGACCGACCCAGTACTTC. The rearrangement joined TRBV7-8 to TRBJ2-5; matching of 5 bases hints at TRBD1 as the D gene. V is shortened by 2 bases, J by 7 bases, and the region joining them spans 14 bases. CDR1 and CDR2 were assigned from the germline V gene as SGHVS and FQNEAQ. Including cysteine and phenylalanine, the CDR3 has 14 amino acids. Only CDR3 DNA is held: 42 bases, read in frame from base 1.